These T cell receptor beta chains were read from a single sample in a study of blood T cell repertoires in COVID-19. The data were produced by immunoSEQ multiplex PCR, yet TCRdb's version contains in-frame clones alone and is incomplete. The sample consists of 150,000 to 200,000 clones, over 80% of them appearing once. The specimen was peripheral blood. The receptors shown here come from a woman in her 30s with acute or convalescent COVID-19. Both conserved end residues are part of each CDR3. D genes are given only for firm matches. Clone size is stated in some rows and not others, as once, few, many or a class when expanded.

cdr3_nt	cdr3_aa	d_call	clone_size	v_call	j_call
TGTGCCAGCACCACCTACCCCCCGGGGATGGGTTCTACCGTCGCTTTCTTT	CASTTYPPGMGSTVAFF	.	.	TRBV28	TRBJ1-1
TGCGCCAGCAGCTATACGACAGGTGGACCCTTTCGGGAACTGTTTTTT	CASSYTTGGPFRELFF	.	.	TRBV5-1	TRBJ1-4
TGTGCCAGCAGCTTGTCTAGTTATGGCTACACCTTC	CASSLSSYGYTF	.	.	TRBV5-6	TRBJ1-2
TGTGCCAGTAGTGACCCGGAGGGACTAGCGGGACGAACAGATACGCAGTATTTT	CASSDPEGLAGRTDTQYF	TRBD2	.	TRBV19	TRBJ2-3
TGTGCCAGCAGTTACTCGAGTAGGGGGAACAATCAGCCCCAGCATTTT	CASSYSSRGNNQPQHF	.	few	TRBV6-6	TRBJ1-5
TGTGCCAGCACGGGACTTGCGGGGGTCACTGAAGCTTTCTTT	CASTGLAGVTEAFF	.	.	TRBV6-5	TRBJ1-1
TGTGCCAGCAGCGTAGGGACAGGGGCGGTCGAGCAGTACTTC	CASSVGTGAVEQYF	TRBD1	.	TRBV9	TRBJ2-7
TGTGCCAGCAGCGTCGACAGGGGAGGGATGAACACTGAAGCTTTCTTT	CASSVDRGGMNTEAFF	TRBD1	.	TRBV5-4	TRBJ1-1
TGTGCCAGCAGCCAAGACCTCCGGGGTGCTGGCTACACCTTC	CASSQDLRGAGYTF	.	.	TRBV4-2	TRBJ1-2
TGTGCCAGCAGTTTCACCGGGACTCACCCTCGGGAGCAGTTCTTC	CASSFTGTHPREQFF	.	.	TRBV27	TRBJ2-1
TGTGCCAGCAGCCCCCGACAGGCCTCTAACTATGGCTACACCTTC	CASSPRQASNYGYTF	.	.	TRBV13	TRBJ1-2
TGTGCCAGCAATTCTGAGCGGTATGGCTACACCTTC	CASNSERYGYTF	.	.	TRBV28	TRBJ1-2